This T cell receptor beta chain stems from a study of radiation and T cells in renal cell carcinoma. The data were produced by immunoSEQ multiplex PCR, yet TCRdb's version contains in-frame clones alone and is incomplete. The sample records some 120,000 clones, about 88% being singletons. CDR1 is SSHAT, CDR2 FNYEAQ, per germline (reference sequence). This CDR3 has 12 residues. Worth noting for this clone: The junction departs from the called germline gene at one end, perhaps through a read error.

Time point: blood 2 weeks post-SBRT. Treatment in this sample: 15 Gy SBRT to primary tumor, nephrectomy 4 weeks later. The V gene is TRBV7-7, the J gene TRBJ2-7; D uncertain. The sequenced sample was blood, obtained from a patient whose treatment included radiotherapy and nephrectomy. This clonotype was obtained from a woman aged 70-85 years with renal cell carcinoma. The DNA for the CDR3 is TGTGCTAGCAGCCCCCTCGGTAACGAGCAGTACTTC. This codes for CASSPLGNEQYF.